The T cell receptor beta chain under discussion was sequenced for a study of control samples from healthy donors and cancer patients. Profiled with immunoSEQ multiplex PCR; TCRdb holds only in-frame clones, not every one. The table lists about 160,000 clones, about 90% of them singletons. V lost 10 bases to trimming and J lost 8 bases; unmatched junction nucleotides: 6. The germline gives CDR1 LNHDA, CDR2 SQIVND (reference sequence). CDR3 length: 12 residues. What was sequenced was blood. This receptor was taken from a man aged 25 to 40 in good health. V and J are TRBV19 and TRBJ2-1, with 9 bases that match TRBD2. For the CDR3, the DNA is TGTGCCACCTCCTCTAGCGGGGATGAGCAGTTCTTC. It encodes CATSSSGDEQFF.